Shown below are 22 T cell receptor beta chains from a single sample sequenced in a study of immune cell composition in non-small cell lung cancer. TCRdb's copy holds only in-frame clones and misses some; the assay was immunoSEQ multiplex PCR. The sample lists about 1,800 clones; around 72% were seen once. Normal lung sampling was at least 3 cm from the tumour, as distant as possible. The sample consisted of non-adjacent lung tissue. These receptor sequences come from a human donor with non-small cell lung cancer.

This clone was counted between two and nine times. This chain joins TRBV6-7 and TRBJ1-5; weak D call: TRBD1 (5 bases). Being an ORF, TRBV6-7 has a function that is uncertain. The germline V and J ends were trimmed by 6 bases and 4 bases, with 13 bases remaining between them. The CDR3 is 14 residues long. The CDR3 sequence: CASRDRKTNQPQHF. DNA of the CDR3: TGTGCCAGCAGAGACAGAAAAACTAATCAGCCCCAGCATTTT.

V gene TRBV7-2 combines with J gene TRBJ2-7; D is perhaps TRBD2 (5 bases). Trimming cost V 3 bases and J 2 bases, with 14 bases left between them. Germline assignment: CDR1 SGHTA and CDR2 FQGNSA. The CDR3 contains 15 residues. The CDR3 region is CASSLSLVTAYEQYF. The DNA of the CDR3 is TGTGCCAGCAGCTTGTCACTAGTAACGGCCTACGAGCAGTACTTC.

This clone was seen once. Compared with germline, one end of the junction differs, possibly owing to a read error. The chain is built from TRBV4-3 and TRBJ1-2; weak D call: TRBD1 (6 bases). The length of the CDR3 is 15 residues. From germline, CDR1 is LGHNA and CDR2 YSLEER. The CDR3 DNA sequence: TGCGCCAGCAGCCAAGCCCTTCTGGACAGCTATGGCTGCACCTTC. Protein product: CASSQALLDSYGCTF.

The J gene is TRBJ2-1, the V gene TRBV7-2; 12 bases are a match to TRBD2. The V gene end was trimmed by 6 bases and the J gene end by 7 bases; junction bases not matched to a gene: 10. The CDR3 has 16 residues. Germline V CDR1 and CDR2: SGHTA, FQGNSA. The CDR3 DNA follows: TGTGCCAGCAGACGAGAGACTAGCGGGAGACGGAATGAGCAGTTCTTC. It codes for CASRRETSGRRNEQFF.

This clone has more than one count but fewer than ten. V gene TRBV20-1 combines with J gene TRBJ2-1; the D gene is possibly TRBD2 (5 bases). The germline V gene has CDR1 DFQATT and CDR2 SNEGSKA (reference sequence). Trimming left V 0 bases short and J 9 bases short, with 6 bases between. This CDR3 contains 11 residues. The CDR3 loop is CSARESGEQFF. Here the CDR3 DNA reads TGCAGTGCTAGAGAAAGCGGTGAGCAGTTCTTC.

The CDR3 DNA sequence: TGTGCCAGCAGCTTGGAACTAGCGGGAGATACGCAGTATTTT. As protein: CASSLELAGDTQYF. The rearrangement joins TRBV5-4 to TRBJ2-3; TRBD2 matches at 9 bases. The CDR3 runs to 14 residues. The germline gives CDR1 SGHNT, CDR2 YYREEE (reference sequence). J lost 5 bases, V lost 0 bases, and 1 base had no gene match.

The chain links TRBV7-9 to TRBJ1-1, with 7 bases lining up with TRBD1. V was clipped by 1 base and J by 11 bases; unmatched bases: 19. The CDR3 contains 17 residues. Germline assignment: CDR1 SEHNR and CDR2 FQNEAQ (reference sequence). In DNA, the CDR3 is TGTGCCAGCAGCTTAGACTTGGGGCAGGGGGTTGATCGGAGGGCTTTCTTT. Translating it yields CASSLDLGQGVDRRAFF.

This clone is categorized as large (0.1 to 1%). This chain links TRBV6-5 with TRBJ1-1, with a tentative D call TRBD1 (5 bases). This CDR3 spans 13 amino acids. CDR1 is MNHEY and CDR2 is SVGAGI in the germline V gene. Trimming took off 5 bases at V and 7 bases at J, with 14 bases between the two ends. CDR3 DNA sequence: TGTGCCAGCAGTAGCCTCCTGGGGGGTGAAGCTTTCTTT. It is translated as CASSSLLGGEAFF.

This clone has only one observation. The DNA for the CDR3 is TGTGCCAGCAGCTTAAGGGGAGGGAGCAATAATTCACCCCTCCACTTT. Protein product: CASSLRGGSNNSPLHF. The J gene is TRBJ1-6, the V gene TRBV7-9, with D perhaps matching TRBD1 (5 bases). Per germline, CDR1 SEHNR and CDR2 FQNEAQ (reference sequence). The V gene lost 2 bases and the J gene lost 5 bases, with 13 bases spanning the gap. The CDR3 contains 16 residues.

This rearrangement joins TRBV18 to TRBJ2-7; 9 bases line up with TRBD2. This CDR3 is built from 15 residues. V gave up 6 bases and J gave up 2 bases; unmatched junction bases: 8. In germline, CDR1 is KGHSH, CDR2 LQKENI. The CDR3 region is CASSDTSGRAYEQYF. CDR3 nucleotide sequence: TGTGCCAGCTCGGATACTAGCGGGCGAGCCTACGAGCAGTACTTC.

The chain combines TRBV5-3 with TRBJ2-6; possible D gene TRBD1, 5 bases. TRBV5-3 is given ORF status, its function remaining uncertain. CDR3 length: 17 residues. Trimming removed 7 bases from V and 5 bases from J, with 22 bases in between. This CDR3 reads CARAVQGEQSRANVLTF. CDR3 bases: TGTGCCAGAGCAGTGCAGGGTGAACAAAGTCGGGCCAACGTCCTGACTTTC.

The chain couples TRBV6-1 to TRBJ1-1; TRBD1 matches 8 bases. The germline gives CDR1 MNHNS, CDR2 SASEGT. The CDR3 extends over 14 amino acids. Unmatched junction bases numbered 7, after V lost 6 bases and J lost 4 bases. The CDR3 DNA reads TGTGCCAGCAGACTGACCACAGGGGGCACTGAAGCTTTCTTT. As protein: CASRLTTGGTEAFF.

The chain is built from TRBV11-2 and TRBJ2-1; no reliable D call. Germline V CDR1 and CDR2: SGHAT, FQNNGV. This CDR3 has 12 amino acids. Deletions cut 5 bases from V and 4 bases from J, with 6 bases between. CDR3 DNA: TGTGCCAGCAGCCATTCATACAATGAGCAGTTCTTC. Amino acid sequence: CASSHSYNEQFF.

This rearrangement joins TRBV6-6 to TRBJ2-5, with a tentative D call TRBD1 (6 bases). Trimming left V 7 bases short and J 2 bases short, with 14 bases between. Germline V CDR1 and CDR2: MNHNY, SVGAGI (reference sequence). The CDR3 extends over 14 amino acids. The CDR3 loop reads CASIRTVQQETQYF. The CDR3 nucleotides read TGTGCCAGCATACGGACAGTCCAACAAGAGACCCAGTACTTC.

J is TRBJ2-6 and V is TRBV6-4, with D perhaps TRBD1 (5 bases). The CDR3 spans 17 residues. Germline V gene sequence: CDR1 MRHNA, CDR2 SNTAGT. Trimming removed 5 bases from V and 0 bases from J, with 14 bases in between. DNA of the CDR3: TGTGCCAGCAGTAGATCAGGGATCTCCTCTGGGGCCAACGTCCTGACTTTC. Protein: CASSRSGISSGANVLTF.

This rearrangement joins TRBV5-1 to TRBJ2-1; D not resolved. Germline CDR1 SGHRS, CDR2 YFSETQ. Trimming left V 4 bases short and J 1 base short, with 12 bases between. The CDR3 length is 15 residues. The CDR3 region is CASSPGYRSYNEQFF. CDR3 bases: TGCGCCAGCAGCCCCGGGTACCGGTCCTACAATGAGCAGTTCTTC.

The rearrangement uses TRBV21-1 and TRBJ1-3; the D call TRBD1 from the table was never checked on the DNA. TRBV21-1 is flagged as a pseudogene. The CDR3 has 17 residues. The CDR3 nucleotides read TGTGCCAGCATCCATAAACCGGAAGGGGAAGGTCGAAACACCATATATTTT. As protein: CASIHKPEGEGRNTIYF.

In the case of this clone: A junction end diverges from the germline sequence, so it may reflect a read error. J is TRBJ1-1 and V is TRBV28; D is possibly TRBD1 (6 bases). Germline V gives CDR1 MDHEN, CDR2 SYDVKM. This CDR3 is built from 14 residues. The CDR3 DNA is TGTGCCAGCAGAACAGGGATCGCGAACGCTGAAGCTTTCTTT. Translation: CASRTGIANAEAFF. The full variable domain, rest sourced from reference TRBV28 and TRBJ1-1, is DVKVTQSSRYLVKRTGEKVFLECVQDMDHENMFWYRQDPGLGLRLIYFSYDVKMKEKGDIPEGYSVSREKKERFSLILESASTNQTSMYLCASRTGIANAEAFFGQGTRLTVV.

The rearrangement links TRBV9 to TRBJ2-6, with D maybe TRBD1 (5 bases). Germline CDR1 reads SGDLS; CDR2 reads YYNGEE. V gave up 1 base and J gave up 11 bases, with 13 bases separating them. This CDR3 is 14 amino acids long. For the CDR3, the DNA is TGTGCCAGCAGCGTAAGGGGATTTGGGGACGTCCTGACTTTC. Protein product: CASSVRGFGDVLTF.

The chain couples TRBV2 to TRBJ2-2, with a tentative D call TRBD1 (6 bases). CDR1 and CDR2 (germline): SNHLY, FYNNEI. This CDR3 has 15 residues. Trimming cost V 1 base and J 4 bases, with 10 bases left between them. CDR3 in DNA: TGTGCCAGCAGTGAAGACAGGGACGGCACCGGGGAGCTGTTTTTT. Translation gives CASSEDRDGTGELFF.

The chain is built from TRBV5-1 and TRBJ2-3; 8 bases line up with TRBD2. Germline trimming cut 0 bases from V and 1 base from J; bases unmatched to any gene: 4. The CDR3 is made up of 16 amino acids. Germline assignment: CDR1 SGHRS and CDR2 YFSETQ. In DNA form, the CDR3 reads TGCGCCAGCAGCTTGGGTCGGGGGGGTGGCACAGATACGCAGTATTTT. Its protein is CASSLGRGGGTDTQYF.

The chain combines TRBV7-3 with TRBJ2-7; TRBD2 matches at 7 bases. Germline lookup yields CDR1 SGHTA and CDR2 FQGTGA. CDR3 length equals 15 residues. V dropped 2 bases and J dropped 6; count of bases not matched to a gene: 10. In DNA form, the CDR3 reads TGTGCCAGCAGCTTAGACTGGACTAGTTTCTCCGAGCAGTACTTC. Its translation: CASSLDWTSFSEQYF.